This TCR beta chain was retrieved from a study of blood T cells in healthy people across ages. Notes on the study in general: Long-lived donors carried more naive CD4+ cells and greater diversity than aged donors. Getting older went along with TCR beta diversity per million T cells dropping roughly linearly. A strong correlation between TCR beta diversity and naive T cell percentage was seen.

Of note for this clonotype: Its cognate antigen is unknown.

The use of a sample-barcoded 5' primer and a J-beta primer mix characterized a second PCR of about 6 to 11 cycles. Unique molecular identifiers of 12 random nucleotides labeled each cDNA. TCRdb reanalysed the 5' RACE reads using MiXCR and keeps one entry per CDR3 protein. The sample lists around 1,000,000 distinct CDR3 sequences, 35% to 45% occurring once. The CDR3 covers 12 residues. V lost 7 bases, J lost 3 bases, and 10 bases lay in between. Germline values: CDR1 SNHLY, CDR2 FYNNEI. This sequence originates from a man in his late teens or twenties in good health. The rearrangement joins TRBV2 to TRBJ2-7; TRBD2 is a possible D gene (5 bases). Sequencing input: blood. The CDR3 sequence is CASMDSGYEQYF. The CDR3 DNA follows: TGTGCCAGCATGGACTCGGGCTACGAGCAGTACTTC.